This TCR beta chain was sequenced in a study of cytomegalovirus exposure and HLA in healthy donors. Overall study findings and caveats: A link between a missense DCLRE1C variant and TCR beta V- and J-gene trimming emerged from a later analysis. A later analysis reportedly found that, within productive TCRs, an Asian-associated ancestry cluster had fewer N-insertions than the mean observed across the roughly 700 donors. There were some V segments, including TRBV6-2 and TRBV6-3, excluded as indistinguishable. In a later analysis, at a false discovery rate of 0.05, about 17,000 TCR beta sequences matched HLA alleles.

PCR involved 60 Vbeta and 13 Jbeta primers. This table comes from immunoSEQ multiplex PCR, and its TCRdb copy is limited to in-frame clones, with some not included. The sample shows about 130,000 clones, roughly 83% of them seen only once. The CDR3 length is 13 residues. Germline V gives CDR1 SGDLS, CDR2 YYNGEE. Trimming cost V 3 bases and J 0 bases, with 7 bases left between them. Comments on this clone: Antigen: not known.

The TCR originated in a man between 40 and 49 years old in good health and CMV-seronegative. The chain employs TRBV9 and TRBJ2-7; no clear D gene. The material sequenced was PBMCs. CDR3 nucleotide sequence: TGTGCCAGCAGCGCCGGGTCCTCCTACGAGCAGTACTTC. Amino acid sequence: CASSAGSSYEQYF.